This T cell receptor beta chain stems from a study of T-cell memory formation after mild COVID-19. General study results and limits: Clones that shrank (day 15 to 85) were balanced CD4/CD8, whereas later expanders leaned CD4+.

Details on this clonotype: Its antigen is unknown.

V lost 0 bases, J lost 6 bases, and 9 bases stayed unmatched. Germline CDR1 SGHRS, CDR2 YFSETQ. The CDR3 sequence is 17 residues long. TCRdb analysed the 5' RACE reads with MiXCR anew, one entry per CDR3 protein. The data hold 250,000 or so distinct CDR3 sequences, with over 8.5% observed a single time. The material sequenced was PBMCs or a T cell subset sorted from them (not recorded which). This TCR was recovered from a man between 18 and 35 years old who had mild COVID-19 (a few samples of this study predate the infection). Cell type and time point are not known. The V and J genes are TRBV5-1 and TRBJ2-1, with 10 positions matching TRBD2. The CDR3 DNA is TGCGCCAGCAGCTTGGCCCCACTAGCGGGGAACTCCAATGAGCAGTTCTTC. It specifies CASSLAPLAGNSNEQFF.